This TCR beta chain originates from a study of cytomegalovirus exposure and HLA in healthy donors. J was trimmed by 3 bases and V by 3 bases; bases with no gene match: 8. The CDR3 spans 17 residues. The V gene's germline CDR1 is SNHLY and CDR2 FYNNEI. As for this clone: The antigen is unknown.

General study results and limits: A reported reduction in N-insertions relative to the approximately 690-donor mean was seen in an Asian-associated ancestry cluster in a later analysis. A missense variant in DCLRE1C was later tied to TCR beta V- and J-gene trimming. Excluded: some indistinguishable V segments such as TRBV6-2 and TRBV6-3.

Researchers ran the PCR with 60 Vbeta and 13 Jbeta primers. Measured with immunoSEQ multiplex PCR; TCRdb has only the in-frame clones, and not every one. The table shows 130,000 to 150,000 clones, with roughly 80% occurring only once. Healthy bone marrow donors supplied every sample. The specimen was PBMCs. The chain employs TRBV2 and TRBJ2-2, with TRBD2 matching over 9 bases. This TCR was recovered from a woman aged 50 to 60 in good health and CMV-seronegative. The CDR3 loop reads CASSDVRGGVDTGELFF. The CDR3 region has the DNA TGTGCCAGCAGTGACGTGCGGGGGGGCGTTGACACCGGGGAGCTGTTTTTT.